This T cell receptor beta chain was observed in a study of metastatic and nonmetastatic thyroid tumors. MiXCR reprocessed the PCR reads for TCRdb. This table has 35,000 to 50,000 clones, less than 3.5% appearing once. The CDR3 has 17 residues. Germline-derived CDR1 and CDR2 are SNHLY and FYNNEI. The junction had 14 bases not matched to a gene; V was cut back by 9 bases and J by 4 bases. The entire patient cohort was treatment-naive prior to thyroid surgery. This clone was counted a few times. The clonotype was recovered from a female donor with papillary thyroid cancer or a benign thyroid nodule (not recorded which). Some clones in this sample may be carry-over from other donors' samples. Sequencing was performed on blood. The V call is TRBV2, the J call TRBJ2-2; 10 nucleotides agree with TRBD2. CDR3 protein: CARNRGVAGGSTGELFF. Written as DNA, the CDR3 is TGTGCCAGAAATAGGGGAGTAGCGGGAGGTAGCACCGGGGAGCTGTTTTTT. Full variable domain (rest looked up from reference TRBV2 and TRBJ2-2): EPEVTQTPSHQVTQMGQEVILRCVPISNHLYFYWYRQILGQKVEFLVSFYNNEISEKSEIFDDQFSVERPDGSNFTLKIRSTKLEDSAMYFCARNRGVAGGSTGELFFGEGSRLTVL.